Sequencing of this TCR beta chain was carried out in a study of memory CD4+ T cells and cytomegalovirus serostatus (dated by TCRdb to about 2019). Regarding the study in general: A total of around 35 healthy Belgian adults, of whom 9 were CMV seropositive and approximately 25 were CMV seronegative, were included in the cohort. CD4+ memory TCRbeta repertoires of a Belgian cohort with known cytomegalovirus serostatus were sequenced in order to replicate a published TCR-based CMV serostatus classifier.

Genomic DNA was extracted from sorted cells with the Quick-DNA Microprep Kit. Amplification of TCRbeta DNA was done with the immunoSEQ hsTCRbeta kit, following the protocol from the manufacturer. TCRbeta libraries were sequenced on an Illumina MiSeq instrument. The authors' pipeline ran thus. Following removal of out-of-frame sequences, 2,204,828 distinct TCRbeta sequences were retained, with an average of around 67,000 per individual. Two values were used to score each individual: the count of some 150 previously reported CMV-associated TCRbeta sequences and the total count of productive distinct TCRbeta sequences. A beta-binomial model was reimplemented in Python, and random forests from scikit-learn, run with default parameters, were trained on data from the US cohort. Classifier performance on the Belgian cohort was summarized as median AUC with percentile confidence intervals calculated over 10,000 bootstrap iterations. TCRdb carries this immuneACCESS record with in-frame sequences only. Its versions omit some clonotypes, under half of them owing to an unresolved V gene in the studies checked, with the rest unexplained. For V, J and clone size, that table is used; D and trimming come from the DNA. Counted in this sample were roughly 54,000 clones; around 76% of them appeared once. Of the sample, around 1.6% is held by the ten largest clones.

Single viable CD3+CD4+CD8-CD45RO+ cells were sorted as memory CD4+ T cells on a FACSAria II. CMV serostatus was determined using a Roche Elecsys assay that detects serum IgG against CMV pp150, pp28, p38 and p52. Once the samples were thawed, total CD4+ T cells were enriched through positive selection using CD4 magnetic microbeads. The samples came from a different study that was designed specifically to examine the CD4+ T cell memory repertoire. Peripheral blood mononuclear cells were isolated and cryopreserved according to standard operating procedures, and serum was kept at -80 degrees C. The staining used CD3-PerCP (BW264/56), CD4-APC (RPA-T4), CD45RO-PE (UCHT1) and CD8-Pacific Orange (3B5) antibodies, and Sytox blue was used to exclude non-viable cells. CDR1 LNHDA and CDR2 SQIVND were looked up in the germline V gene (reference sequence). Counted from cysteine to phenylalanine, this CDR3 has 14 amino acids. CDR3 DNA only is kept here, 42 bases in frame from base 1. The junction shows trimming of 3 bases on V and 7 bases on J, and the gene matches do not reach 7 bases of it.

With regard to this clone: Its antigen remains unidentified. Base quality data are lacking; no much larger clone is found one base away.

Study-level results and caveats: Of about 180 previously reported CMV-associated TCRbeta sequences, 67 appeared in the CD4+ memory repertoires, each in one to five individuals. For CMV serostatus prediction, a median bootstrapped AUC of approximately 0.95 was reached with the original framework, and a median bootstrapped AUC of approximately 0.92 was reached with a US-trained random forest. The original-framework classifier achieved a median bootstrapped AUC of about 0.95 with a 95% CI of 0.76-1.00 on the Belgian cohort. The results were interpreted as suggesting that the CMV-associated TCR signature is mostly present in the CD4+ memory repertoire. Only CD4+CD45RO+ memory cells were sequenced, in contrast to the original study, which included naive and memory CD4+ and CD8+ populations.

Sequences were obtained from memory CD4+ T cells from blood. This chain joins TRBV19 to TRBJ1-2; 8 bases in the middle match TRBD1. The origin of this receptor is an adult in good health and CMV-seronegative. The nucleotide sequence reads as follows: TGTGCCAGTAGTATCGACAGGGGTTTGGGTGGCTACACCTTC. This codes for CASSIDRGLGGYTF.